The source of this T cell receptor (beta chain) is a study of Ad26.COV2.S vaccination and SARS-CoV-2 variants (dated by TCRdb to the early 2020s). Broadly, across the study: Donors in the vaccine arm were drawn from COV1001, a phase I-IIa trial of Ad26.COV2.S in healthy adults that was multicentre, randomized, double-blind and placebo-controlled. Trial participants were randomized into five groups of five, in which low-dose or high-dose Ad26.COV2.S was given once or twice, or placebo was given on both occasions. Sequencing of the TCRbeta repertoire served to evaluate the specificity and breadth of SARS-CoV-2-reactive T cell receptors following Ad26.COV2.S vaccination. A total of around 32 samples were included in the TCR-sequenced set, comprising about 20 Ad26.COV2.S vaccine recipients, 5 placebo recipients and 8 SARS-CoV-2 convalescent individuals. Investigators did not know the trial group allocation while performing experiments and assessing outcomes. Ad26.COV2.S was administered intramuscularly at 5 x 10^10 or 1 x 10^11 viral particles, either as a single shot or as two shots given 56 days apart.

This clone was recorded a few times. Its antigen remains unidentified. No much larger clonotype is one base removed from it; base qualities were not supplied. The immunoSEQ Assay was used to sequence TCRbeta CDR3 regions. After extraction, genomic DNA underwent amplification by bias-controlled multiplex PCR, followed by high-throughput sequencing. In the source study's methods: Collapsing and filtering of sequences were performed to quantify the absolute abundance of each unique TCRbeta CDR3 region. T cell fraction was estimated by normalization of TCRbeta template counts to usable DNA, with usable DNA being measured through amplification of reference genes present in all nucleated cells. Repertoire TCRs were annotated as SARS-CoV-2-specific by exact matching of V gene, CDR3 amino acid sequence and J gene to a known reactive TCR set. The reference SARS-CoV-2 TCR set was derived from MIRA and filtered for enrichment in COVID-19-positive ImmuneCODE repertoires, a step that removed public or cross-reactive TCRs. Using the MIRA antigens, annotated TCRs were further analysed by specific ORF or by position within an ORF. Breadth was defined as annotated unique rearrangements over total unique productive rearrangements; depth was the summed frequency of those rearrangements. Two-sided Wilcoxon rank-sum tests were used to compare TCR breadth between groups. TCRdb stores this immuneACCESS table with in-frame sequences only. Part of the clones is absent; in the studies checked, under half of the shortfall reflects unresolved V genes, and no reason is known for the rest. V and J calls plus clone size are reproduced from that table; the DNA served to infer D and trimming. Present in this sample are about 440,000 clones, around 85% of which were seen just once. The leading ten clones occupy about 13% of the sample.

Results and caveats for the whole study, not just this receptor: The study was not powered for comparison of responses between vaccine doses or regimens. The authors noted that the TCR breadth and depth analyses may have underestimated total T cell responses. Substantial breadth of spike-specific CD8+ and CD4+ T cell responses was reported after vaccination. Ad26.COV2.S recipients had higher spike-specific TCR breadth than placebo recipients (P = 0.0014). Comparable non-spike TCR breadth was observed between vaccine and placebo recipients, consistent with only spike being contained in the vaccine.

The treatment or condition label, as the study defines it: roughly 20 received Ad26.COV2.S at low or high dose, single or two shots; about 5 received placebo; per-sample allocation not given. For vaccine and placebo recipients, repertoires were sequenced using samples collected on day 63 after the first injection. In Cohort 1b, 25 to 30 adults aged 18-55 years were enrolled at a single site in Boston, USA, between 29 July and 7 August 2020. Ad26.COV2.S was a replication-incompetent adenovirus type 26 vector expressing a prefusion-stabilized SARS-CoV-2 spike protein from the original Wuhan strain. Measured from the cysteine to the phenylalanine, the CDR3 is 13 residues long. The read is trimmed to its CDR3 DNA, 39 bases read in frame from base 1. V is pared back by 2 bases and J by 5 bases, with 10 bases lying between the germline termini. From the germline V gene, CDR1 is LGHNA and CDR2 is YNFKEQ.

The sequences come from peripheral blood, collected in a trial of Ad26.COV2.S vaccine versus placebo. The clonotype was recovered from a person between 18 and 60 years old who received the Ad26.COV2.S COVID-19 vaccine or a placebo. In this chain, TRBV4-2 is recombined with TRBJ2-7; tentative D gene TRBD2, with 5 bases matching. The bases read TGTGCCAGCAGCCAACTAGCCGCCCACGAGCAGTACTTC. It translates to CASSQLAAHEQYF.